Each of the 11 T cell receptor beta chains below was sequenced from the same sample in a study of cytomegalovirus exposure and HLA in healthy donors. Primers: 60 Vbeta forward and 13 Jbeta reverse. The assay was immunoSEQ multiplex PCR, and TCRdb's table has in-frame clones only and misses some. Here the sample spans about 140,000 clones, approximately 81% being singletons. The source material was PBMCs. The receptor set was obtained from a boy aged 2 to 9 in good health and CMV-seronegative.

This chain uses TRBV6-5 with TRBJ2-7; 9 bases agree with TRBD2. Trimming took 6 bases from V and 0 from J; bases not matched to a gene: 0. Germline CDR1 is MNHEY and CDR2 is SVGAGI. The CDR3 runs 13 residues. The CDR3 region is CASRTSGSYEQYF. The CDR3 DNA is TGTGCCAGCAGGACTAGCGGCTCCTACGAGCAGTACTTC.

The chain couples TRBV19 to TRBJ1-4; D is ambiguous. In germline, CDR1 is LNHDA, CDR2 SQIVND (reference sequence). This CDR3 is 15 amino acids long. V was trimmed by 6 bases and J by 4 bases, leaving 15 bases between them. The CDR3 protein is CASSIGVWSNEKLFF. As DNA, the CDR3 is TGTGCCAGTAGCATCGGGGTTTGGAGTAATGAAAAACTGTTTTTT.

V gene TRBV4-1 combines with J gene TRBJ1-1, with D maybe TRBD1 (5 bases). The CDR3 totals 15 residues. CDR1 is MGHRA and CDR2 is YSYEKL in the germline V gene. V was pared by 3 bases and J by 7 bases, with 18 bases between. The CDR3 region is CASSHRVLAPNEAFF. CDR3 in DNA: TGCGCCAGCAGCCACAGGGTCCTGGCACCCAATGAAGCTTTCTTT.

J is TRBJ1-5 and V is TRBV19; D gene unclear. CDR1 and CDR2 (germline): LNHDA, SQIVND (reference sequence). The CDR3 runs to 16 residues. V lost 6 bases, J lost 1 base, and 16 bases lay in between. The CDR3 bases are TGTGCCAGTAGATCGGAGCCTATGAAGAGCAATCAGCCCCAGCATTTT. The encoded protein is CASRSEPMKSNQPQHF.

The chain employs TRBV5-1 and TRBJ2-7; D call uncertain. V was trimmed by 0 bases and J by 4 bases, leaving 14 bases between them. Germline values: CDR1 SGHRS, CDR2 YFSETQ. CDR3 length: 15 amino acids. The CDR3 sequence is CASSLVTTPDYEQYF. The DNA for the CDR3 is TGCGCCAGCAGCTTGGTTACGACACCGGATTACGAGCAGTACTTC. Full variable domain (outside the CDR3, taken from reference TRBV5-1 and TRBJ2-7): KAGVTQTPRYLIKTRGQQVTLSCSPISGHRSVSWYQQTPGQGLQFLFEYFSETQRNKGNFPGRFSGRQFSNSRSEMNVSTLELGDSALYLCASSLVTTPDYEQYFGPGTRLTVT.

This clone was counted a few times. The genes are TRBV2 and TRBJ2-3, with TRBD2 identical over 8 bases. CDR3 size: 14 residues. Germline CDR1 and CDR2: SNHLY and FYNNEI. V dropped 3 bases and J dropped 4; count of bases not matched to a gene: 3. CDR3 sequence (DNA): TGTGCCAGCAGTGATCGGGGGGGCGCAGATACGCAGTATTTT. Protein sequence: CASSDRGGADTQYF.

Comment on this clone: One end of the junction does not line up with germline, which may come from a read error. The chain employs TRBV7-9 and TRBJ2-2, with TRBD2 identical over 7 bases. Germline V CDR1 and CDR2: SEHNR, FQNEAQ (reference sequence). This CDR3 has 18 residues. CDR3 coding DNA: TGTGCCAGCAGCTTGCCCTGGGTCAGCGGGGTGAACACCGAGGAGCTGTTTTTT. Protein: CASSLPWVSGVNTEELFF.

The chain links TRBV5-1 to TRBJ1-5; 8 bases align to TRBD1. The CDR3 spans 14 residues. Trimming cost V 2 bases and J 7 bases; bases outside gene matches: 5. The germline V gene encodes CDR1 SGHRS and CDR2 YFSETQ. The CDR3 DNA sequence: TGCGCCAGCAGCTTACAGGGGGAGGGACAGCCCCAGCATTTT. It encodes CASSLQGEGQPQHF. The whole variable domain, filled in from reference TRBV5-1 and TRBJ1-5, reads KAGVTQTPRYLIKTRGQQVTLSCSPISGHRSVSWYQQTPGQGLQFLFEYFSETQRNKGNFPGRFSGRQFSNSRSEMNVSTLELGDSALYLCASSLQGEGQPQHFGDGTRLSIL.

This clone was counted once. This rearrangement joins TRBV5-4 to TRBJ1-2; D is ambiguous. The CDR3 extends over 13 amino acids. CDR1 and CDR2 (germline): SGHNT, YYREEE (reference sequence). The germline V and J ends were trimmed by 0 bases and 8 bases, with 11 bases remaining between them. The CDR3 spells CASSLAPLGGYTF. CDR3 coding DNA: TGTGCCAGCAGCTTGGCTCCCCTGGGCGGCTACACCTTC.

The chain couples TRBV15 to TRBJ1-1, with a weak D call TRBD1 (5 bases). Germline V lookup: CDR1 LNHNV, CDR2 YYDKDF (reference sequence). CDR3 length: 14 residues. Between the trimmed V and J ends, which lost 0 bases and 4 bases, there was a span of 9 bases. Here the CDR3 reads CATSRDRGSTEAFF. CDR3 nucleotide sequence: TGTGCCACCAGCAGAGATAGGGGCAGCACTGAAGCTTTCTTT.

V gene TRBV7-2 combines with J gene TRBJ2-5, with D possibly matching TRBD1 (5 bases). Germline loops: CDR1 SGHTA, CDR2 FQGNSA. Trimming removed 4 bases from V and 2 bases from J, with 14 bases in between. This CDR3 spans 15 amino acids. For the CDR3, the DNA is TGTGCCAGCAGCTCTACTGACAGAGTACAAGAGACCCAGTACTTC. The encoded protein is CASSSTDRVQETQYF.